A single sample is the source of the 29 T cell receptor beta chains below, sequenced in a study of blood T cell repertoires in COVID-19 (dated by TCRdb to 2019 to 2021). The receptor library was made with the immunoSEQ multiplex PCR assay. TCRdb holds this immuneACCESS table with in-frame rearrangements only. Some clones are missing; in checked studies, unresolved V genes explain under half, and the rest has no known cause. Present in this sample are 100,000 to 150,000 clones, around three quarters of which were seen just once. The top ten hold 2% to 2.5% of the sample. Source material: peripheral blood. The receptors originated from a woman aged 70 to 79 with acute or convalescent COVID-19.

The CDR3: CASSRGEKLFF. CDR3 nucleotides: TGTGCCAGCAGTCGAGGAGAAAAACTGTTTTTT. This chain connects TRBV7-6 to TRBJ1-4; the D is unclear. CDR1 SGHVS and CDR2 FNYEAQ come from the germline V gene. V dropped 6 bases and J dropped 8 bases, with 7 bases sitting between them. This CDR3 contains 11 residues.

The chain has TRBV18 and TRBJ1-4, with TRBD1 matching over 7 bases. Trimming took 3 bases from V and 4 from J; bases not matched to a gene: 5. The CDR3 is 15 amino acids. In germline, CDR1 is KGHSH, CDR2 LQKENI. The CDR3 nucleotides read TGTGCCAGCTCACCCTCGGGACAGAGTAATGAAAAACTGTTTTTT. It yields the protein CASSPSGQSNEKLFF.

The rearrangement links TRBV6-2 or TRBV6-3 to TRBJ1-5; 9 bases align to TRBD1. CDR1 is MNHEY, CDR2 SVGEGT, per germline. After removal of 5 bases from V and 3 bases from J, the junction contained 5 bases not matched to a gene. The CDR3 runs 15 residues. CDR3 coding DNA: TGTGCCAGCAGTCCCGGACAGGGGTACAATCAGCCCCAGCATTTT. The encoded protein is CASSPGQGYNQPQHF.

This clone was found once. The CDR3 DNA reads TGCGCCAGCAGCCAAGATCTCGGGAAAGTCAACGTCCTGACTTTC. Translated, it gives CASSQDLGKVNVLTF. The chain joins TRBV4-3 to TRBJ2-6; a weak D match, TRBD2 (5 bases). This CDR3 contains 15 residues. The V end lost 0 bases, the J end lost 9 bases, and 12 bases lay between the germline ends. From germline, CDR1 is LGHNA and CDR2 YSLEER.

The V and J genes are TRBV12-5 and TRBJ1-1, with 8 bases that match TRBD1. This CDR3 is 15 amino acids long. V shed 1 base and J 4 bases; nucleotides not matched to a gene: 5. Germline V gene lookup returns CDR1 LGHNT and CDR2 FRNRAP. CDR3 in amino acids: CASGLATTGGTEAFF. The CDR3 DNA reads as TGTGCTAGTGGTTTGGCCACAACAGGGGGCACTGAAGCTTTCTTT.

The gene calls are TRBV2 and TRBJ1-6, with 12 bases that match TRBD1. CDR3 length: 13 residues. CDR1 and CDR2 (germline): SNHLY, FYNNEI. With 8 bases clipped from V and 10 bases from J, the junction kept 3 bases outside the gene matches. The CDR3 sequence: CASRGQGASPLHF. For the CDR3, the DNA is TGTGCCAGCCGGGGACAGGGGGCATCACCCCTCCACTTT.

CDR3 amino acids: CASSIDSHTEAFF. CDR3 nucleotide sequence: TGTGCCAGTAGTATTGACTCACACACTGAAGCTTTCTTT. This chain joins TRBV19 and TRBJ1-1, with D unclear. The germline V gene encodes CDR1 LNHDA and CDR2 SQIVND (reference sequence). V lost 3 bases and J lost 3, with 8 bases in between. This CDR3 has 13 amino acids.

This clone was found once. CDR3 sequence reads: CASSLGSTGMYDEQFF. CDR3 nucleotides: TGCGCCAGCAGCTTGGGATCTACAGGTATGTACGATGAGCAGTTCTTC. The chain has TRBV5-1 and TRBJ2-1; TRBD1 is a possible D gene (5 bases). The CDR3 covers 16 residues. Trimming removed 0 bases at V and 8 bases at J, with 18 bases between. Per germline, CDR1 SGHRS and CDR2 YFSETQ.

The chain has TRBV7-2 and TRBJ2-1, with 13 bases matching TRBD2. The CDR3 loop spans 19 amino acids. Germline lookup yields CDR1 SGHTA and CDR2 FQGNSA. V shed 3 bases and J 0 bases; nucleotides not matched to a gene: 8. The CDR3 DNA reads TGTGCCAGCAGCTTGAACGGACTAGCGGGGGTTAGCTCCTACAATGAGCAGTTCTTC. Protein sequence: CASSLNGLAGVSSYNEQFF.

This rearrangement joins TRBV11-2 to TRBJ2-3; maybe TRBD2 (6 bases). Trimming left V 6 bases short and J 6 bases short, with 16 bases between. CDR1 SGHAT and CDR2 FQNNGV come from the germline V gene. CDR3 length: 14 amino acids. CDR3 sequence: CASSVAGRADTQYF. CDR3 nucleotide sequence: TGTGCCAGCAGTGTGGCGGGGAGAGCGGATACGCAGTATTTT.

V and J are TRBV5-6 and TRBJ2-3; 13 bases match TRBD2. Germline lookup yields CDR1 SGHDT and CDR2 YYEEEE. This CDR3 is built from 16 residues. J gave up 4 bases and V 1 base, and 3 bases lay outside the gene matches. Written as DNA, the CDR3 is TGTGCCAGCAGCTTGACTAGCGGGGGGGTTGCAGATACGCAGTATTTT. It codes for CASSLTSGGVADTQYF.

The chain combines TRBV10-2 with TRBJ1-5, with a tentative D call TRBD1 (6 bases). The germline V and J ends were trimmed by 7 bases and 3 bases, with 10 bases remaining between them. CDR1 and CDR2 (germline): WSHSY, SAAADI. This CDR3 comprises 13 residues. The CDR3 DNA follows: TGCGCCAGCACCCAGGGGAACAATCAGCCCCAGCATTTT. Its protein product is CASTQGNNQPQHF.

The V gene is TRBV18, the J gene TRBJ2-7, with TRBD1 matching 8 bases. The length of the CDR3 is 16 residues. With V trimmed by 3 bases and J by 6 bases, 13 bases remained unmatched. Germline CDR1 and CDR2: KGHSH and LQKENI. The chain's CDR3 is CASSPTSDRAGGEQYF. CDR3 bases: TGTGCCAGCTCACCCACATCGGACAGGGCAGGGGGCGAGCAGTACTTC.

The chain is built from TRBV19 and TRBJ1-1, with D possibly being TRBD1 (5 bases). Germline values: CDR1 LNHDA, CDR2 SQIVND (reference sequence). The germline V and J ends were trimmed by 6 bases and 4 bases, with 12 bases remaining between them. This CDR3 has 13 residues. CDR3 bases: TGTGCCAGTAGGGACCAGGGAGGCACTGAAGCTTTCTTT. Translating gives CASRDQGGTEAFF.

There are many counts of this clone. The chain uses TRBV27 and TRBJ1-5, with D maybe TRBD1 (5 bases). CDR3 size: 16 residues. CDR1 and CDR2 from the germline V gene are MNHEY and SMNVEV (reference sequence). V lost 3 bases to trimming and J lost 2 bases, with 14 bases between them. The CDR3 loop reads CASSFAGNQGNQPQHF. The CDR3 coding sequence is TGTGCCAGCAGTTTCGCAGGGAATCAGGGCAATCAGCCCCAGCATTTT.

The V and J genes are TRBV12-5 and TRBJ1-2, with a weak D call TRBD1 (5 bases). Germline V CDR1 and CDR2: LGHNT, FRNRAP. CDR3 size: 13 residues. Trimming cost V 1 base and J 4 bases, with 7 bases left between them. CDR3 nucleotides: TGTGCTAGTGGTTTGGGGACATTCTATGGCTACACCTTC. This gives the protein CASGLGTFYGYTF.

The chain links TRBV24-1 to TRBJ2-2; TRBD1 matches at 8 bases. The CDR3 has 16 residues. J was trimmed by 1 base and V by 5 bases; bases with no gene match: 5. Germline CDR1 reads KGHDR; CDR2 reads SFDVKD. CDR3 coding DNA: TGTGCCACCAGTGTCACAGGGGGTCTGAACACCGGGGAGCTGTTTTTT. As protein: CATSVTGGLNTGELFF.

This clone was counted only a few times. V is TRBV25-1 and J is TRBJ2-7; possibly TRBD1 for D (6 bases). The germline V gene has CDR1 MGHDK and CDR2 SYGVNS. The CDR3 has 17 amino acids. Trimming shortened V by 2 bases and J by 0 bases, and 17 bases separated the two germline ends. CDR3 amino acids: CASSEDRGKGSSYEQYF. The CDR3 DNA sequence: TGTGCCAGCAGTGAAGATAGGGGGAAGGGGTCCTCCTACGAGCAGTACTTC.

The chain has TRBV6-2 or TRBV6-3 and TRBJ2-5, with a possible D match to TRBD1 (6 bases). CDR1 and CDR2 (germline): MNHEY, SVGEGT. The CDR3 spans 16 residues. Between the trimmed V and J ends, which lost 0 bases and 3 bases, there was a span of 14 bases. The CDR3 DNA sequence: TGTGCCAGCAGTTACTCGATCAGTAGGACAGAAGAGACCCAGTACTTC. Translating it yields CASSYSISRTEETQYF.

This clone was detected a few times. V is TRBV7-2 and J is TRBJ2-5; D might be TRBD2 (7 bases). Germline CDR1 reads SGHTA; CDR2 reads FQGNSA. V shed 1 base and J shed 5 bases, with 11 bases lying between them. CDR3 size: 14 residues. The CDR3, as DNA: TGTGCCAGCAGCTTAGGGCGGGGGCTGGAGACCCAGTACTTC. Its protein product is CASSLGRGLETQYF.

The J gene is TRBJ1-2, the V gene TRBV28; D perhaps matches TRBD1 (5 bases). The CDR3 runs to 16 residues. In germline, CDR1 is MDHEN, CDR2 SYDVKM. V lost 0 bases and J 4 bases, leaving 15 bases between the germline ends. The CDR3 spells CASSLWAGGMGYGYTF. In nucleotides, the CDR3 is TGTGCCAGCAGTTTATGGGCTGGGGGGATGGGCTATGGCTACACCTTC.

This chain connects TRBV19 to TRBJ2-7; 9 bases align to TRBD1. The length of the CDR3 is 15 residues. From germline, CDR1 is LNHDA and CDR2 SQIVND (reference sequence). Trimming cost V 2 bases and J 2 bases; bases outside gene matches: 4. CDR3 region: CASSIIWTGAYEQYF. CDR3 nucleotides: TGTGCCAGTAGTATAATTTGGACAGGGGCCTACGAGCAGTACTTC.

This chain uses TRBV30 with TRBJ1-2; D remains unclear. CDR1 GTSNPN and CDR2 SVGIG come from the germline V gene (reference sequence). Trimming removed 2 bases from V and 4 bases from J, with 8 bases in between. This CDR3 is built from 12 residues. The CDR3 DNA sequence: TGTGCCTGGAGTACCGGTCTCTATGGCTACACCTTC. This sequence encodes CAWSTGLYGYTF.

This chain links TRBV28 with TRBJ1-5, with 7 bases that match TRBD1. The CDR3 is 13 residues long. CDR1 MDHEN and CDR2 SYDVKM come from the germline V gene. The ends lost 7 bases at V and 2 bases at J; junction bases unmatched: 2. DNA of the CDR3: TGTGCCAGCAACAGGGGAGGCAATCAGCCCCAGCATTTT. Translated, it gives CASNRGGNQPQHF.

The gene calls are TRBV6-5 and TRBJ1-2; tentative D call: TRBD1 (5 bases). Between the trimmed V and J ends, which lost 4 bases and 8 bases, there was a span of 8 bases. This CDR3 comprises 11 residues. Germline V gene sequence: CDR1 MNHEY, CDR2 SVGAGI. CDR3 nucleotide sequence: TGTGCCAGCAGTTCCAGGGAAGGCTACACCTTC. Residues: CASSSREGYTF.

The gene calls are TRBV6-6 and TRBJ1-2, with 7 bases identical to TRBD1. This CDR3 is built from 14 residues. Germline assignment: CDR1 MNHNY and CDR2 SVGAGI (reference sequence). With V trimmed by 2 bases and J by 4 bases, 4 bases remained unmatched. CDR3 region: CASSYIPGGYGYTF. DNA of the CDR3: TGTGCCAGCAGTTACATCCCAGGGGGCTATGGCTACACCTTC.

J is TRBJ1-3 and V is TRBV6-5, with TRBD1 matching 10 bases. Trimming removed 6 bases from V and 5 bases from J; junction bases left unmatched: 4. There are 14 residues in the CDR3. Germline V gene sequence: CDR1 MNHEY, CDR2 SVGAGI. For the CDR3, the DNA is TGTGCCAGCAGCACGGGACAGGGGAGAAACACCATATATTTT. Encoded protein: CASSTGQGRNTIYF.

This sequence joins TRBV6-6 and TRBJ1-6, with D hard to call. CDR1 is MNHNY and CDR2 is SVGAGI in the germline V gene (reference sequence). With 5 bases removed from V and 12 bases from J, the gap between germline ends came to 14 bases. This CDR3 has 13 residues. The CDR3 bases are TGTGCCAGCAGTGGGCAGCCCCTCGGACCCCTCCACTTT. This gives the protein CASSGQPLGPLHF.

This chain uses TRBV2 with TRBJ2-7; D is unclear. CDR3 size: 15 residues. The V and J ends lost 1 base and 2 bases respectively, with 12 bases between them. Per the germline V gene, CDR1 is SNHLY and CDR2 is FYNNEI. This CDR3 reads CASSEDSLPTYEQYF. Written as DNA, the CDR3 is TGTGCCAGCAGTGAAGACAGCCTCCCCACCTACGAGCAGTACTTC.